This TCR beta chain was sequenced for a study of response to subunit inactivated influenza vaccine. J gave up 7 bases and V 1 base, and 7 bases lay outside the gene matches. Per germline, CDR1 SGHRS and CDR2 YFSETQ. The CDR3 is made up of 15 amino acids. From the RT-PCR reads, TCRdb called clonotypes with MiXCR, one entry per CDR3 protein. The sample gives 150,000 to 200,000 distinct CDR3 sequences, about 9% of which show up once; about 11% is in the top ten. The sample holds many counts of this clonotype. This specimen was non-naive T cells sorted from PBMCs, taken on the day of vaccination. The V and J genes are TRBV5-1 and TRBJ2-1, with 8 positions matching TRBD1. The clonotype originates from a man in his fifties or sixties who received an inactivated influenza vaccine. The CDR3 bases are TGCGCCAGCAGCTTGCAACAGGGGGTCGGAAATGAGCAGTTCTTC. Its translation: CASSLQQGVGNEQFF. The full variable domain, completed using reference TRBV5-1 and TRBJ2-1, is KAGVTQTPRYLIKTRGQQVTLSCSPISGHRSVSWYQQTPGQGLQFLFEYFSETQRNKGNFPGRFSGRQFSNSRSEMNVSTLELGDSALYLCASSLQQGVGNEQFFGPGTRLTVL.